Listed here is a single T cell receptor (beta chain). Antigen unknown. The entry originates in a study of T cells in Graves' hyperthyroidism and ophthalmopathy. General study points: Ophthalmopathy was distinguished from stable hyperthyroidism by 13 V-J signatures. The model forecast ophthalmopathy, anticipating it by a median around 6.5 months before onset.

The PBMCs had their origin in 10 ml of fresh peripheral blood. RNA transcripts provided the source from which TCR beta CDR3 regions were amplified. Initially, a first-round RT-PCR of the TCR CDR3 employed the HTBI primer set. TCRdb analysed the multiplex PCR reads with MiXCR anew, one entry per CDR3 protein. The table records about 770,000 distinct CDR3 sequences, roughly a sixth of them present only once. The source is a woman aged 50 to 65 with Graves' hyperthyroidism that later progressed to Graves' ophthalmopathy. Source material: blood.

Here the CDR3 DNA reads TGCGCCAGCAGCTTGTTTGGACAGGTTAATAATTCACCCCTCCACTTT. Translating gives CASSLFGQVNNSPLHF. The genes are TRBV5-1 and TRBJ1-6, with 7 bases identical to TRBD1. Germline CDR1 SGHRS, CDR2 YFSETQ. CDR3 length: 16 amino acids. V lost 1 base to trimming and J lost 5 bases; unmatched junction nucleotides: 6. Based on the CDR3 plus reference TRBV5-1 and TRBJ1-6, the full variable domain is KAGVTQTPRYLIKTRGQQVTLSCSPISGHRSVSWYQQTPGQGLQFLFEYFSETQRNKGNFPGRFSGRQFSNSRSEMNVSTLELGDSALYLCASSLFGQVNNSPLHFGNGTRLTVT.